This T cell receptor (beta chain) was found in a study of blood T cell repertoires in COVID-19. Study in general: The United States, Italy and Spain provided the acute and convalescent COVID-19 samples. The analysed material was cDNA or gDNA that came from T cells, B-cell-depleted T cells, or PBMCs.

The CDR3 contains 13 residues. Trimming took off 4 bases at V and 11 bases at J, with 17 bases between the two ends. The germline gives CDR1 SEHNR, CDR2 FQNEAQ (reference sequence). Per the original methods: How many nucleated cells were present was estimated from reference gene primer amplification. The repertoire was sequenced with immunoSEQ multiplex PCR; TCRdb's copy has only in-frame clones and lacks some. V and J calls and clone size are copied from that table; D and trimming were computed from the DNA. The data show roughly 140,000 clones, with approximately 90% seen just once and 9.5% to 11% held by the top ten.

Sequenced: peripheral blood. This sequence was found in a woman older than 75 with acute or convalescent COVID-19. This chain joins TRBV7-9 and TRBJ1-1; no clear D gene. The CDR3 sequence is CASSSPEVAVAFF. The CDR3 nucleotides read TGTGCCAGCAGCTCCCCCGAGGTCGCCGTGGCTTTCTTT.